This T cell receptor beta chain was profiled in a study of shared clonotypes between healthy human individuals. Sequencing was performed with immunoSEQ multiplex PCR; in TCRdb, only in-frame clones are kept and a portion is missing. The table includes about 2,100,000 clones, approximately 94% detected once. The naive CD8 subset, CD45RO-negative cells positively selected for CCR7, excluded terminally differentiated effector memory CD45RA+ cells. The ends were cut back, 4 bases at V and 6 bases at J, with 17 bases in the middle. Germline-derived CDR1 and CDR2 are SGHDT and YYEEEE. The length of the CDR3 is 15 residues.

The TCR comes from a man between 18 and 29 years old in good health. Some clones in this sample may be carry-over from other donors' samples. The chain joins TRBV5-6 to TRBJ2-1, with D perhaps given as TRBD1 or TRBD2 (7 bases each). The sample consisted of naive CD8+ T cells from PBMCs. This CDR3 reads CASSPNIRGGNEQFF. CDR3 nucleotide sequence: TGTGCCAGCAGCCCCAACATCAGGGGGGGCAATGAGCAGTTCTTC.